This T cell receptor beta chain was recovered during a study of T cells after yellow fever vaccination. Study-wide findings and caveats: When the response was secondary, it was weaker but reached its peak faster, day 5 versus 15. In post-booster samples, most primary-vaccination clones reappeared (around 95% CD4, 70% to 90% CD8).

Synthesis of TCR cDNA relied on 5'RACE template switching, which attached a universal primer site and UMIs. TCRdb re-called the 5' RACE reads through MiXCR, storing one row per CDR3 protein. The sample has 150,000 to 200,000 distinct CDR3 sequences, approximately 11% seen once. This clonotype appeared a few times. Its antigen remains unidentified. The sequence was obtained from a man between 18 and 35 years old who received the YFV17D yellow fever vaccine. Sequenced here: CD8+ T cells sorted from PBMCs, sampled 15 days after the yellow fever booster vaccination.

CDR3: CASSGYTERKDSGNTIYF. In DNA form, the CDR3 reads TGCGCCAGCAGTGGGTACACCGAAAGAAAGGACTCTGGAAACACCATATATTTT. This rearrangement joins TRBV10-2 to TRBJ1-3; D is unresolved. CDR1 WSHSY and CDR2 SAAADI come from the germline V gene. Trimming took 4 bases from V and 0 from J, leaving 19 bases between them. CDR3 length equals 18 residues.